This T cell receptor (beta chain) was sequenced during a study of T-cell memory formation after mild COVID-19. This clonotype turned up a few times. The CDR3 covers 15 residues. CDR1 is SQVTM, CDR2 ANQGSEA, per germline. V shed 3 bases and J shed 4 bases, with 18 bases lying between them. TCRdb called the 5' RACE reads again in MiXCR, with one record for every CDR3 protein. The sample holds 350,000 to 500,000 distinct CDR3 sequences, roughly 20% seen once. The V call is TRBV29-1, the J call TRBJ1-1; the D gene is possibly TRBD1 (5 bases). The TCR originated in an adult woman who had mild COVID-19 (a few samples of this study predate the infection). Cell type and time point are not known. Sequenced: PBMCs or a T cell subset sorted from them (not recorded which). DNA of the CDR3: TGCAGCGTTGAGGGGATGCAGGGTGAAGGCACTGAAGCTTTCTTT. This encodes CSVEGMQGEGTEAFF.